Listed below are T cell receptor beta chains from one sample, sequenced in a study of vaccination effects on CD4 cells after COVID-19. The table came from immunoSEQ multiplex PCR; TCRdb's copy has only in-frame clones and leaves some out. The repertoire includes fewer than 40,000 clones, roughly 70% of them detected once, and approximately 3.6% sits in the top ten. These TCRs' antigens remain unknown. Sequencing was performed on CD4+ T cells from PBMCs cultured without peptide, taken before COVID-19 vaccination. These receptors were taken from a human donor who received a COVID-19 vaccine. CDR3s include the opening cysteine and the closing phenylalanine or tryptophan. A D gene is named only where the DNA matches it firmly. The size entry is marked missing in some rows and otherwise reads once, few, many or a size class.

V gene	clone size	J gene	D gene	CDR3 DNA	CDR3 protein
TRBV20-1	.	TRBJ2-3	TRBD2	TGCAGTGCTAGTGGACGGGGGGTTGGAGATACGCAGTATTTT	CSASGRGVGDTQYF
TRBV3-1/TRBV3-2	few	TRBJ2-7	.	TGTGCCAGCAGCCAATGGGAATCCTACGAGCAGTACTTC	CASSQWESYEQYF
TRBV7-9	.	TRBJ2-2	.	TGTGCCAGCAGCCCTATAGGGCGACTAGCCGGGGAGCTGTTTTTT	CASSPIGRLAGELFF
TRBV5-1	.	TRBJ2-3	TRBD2	TGCGCCAGCAGCTTAGGGACTAGCGCAGATACGCAGTATTTT	CASSLGTSADTQYF
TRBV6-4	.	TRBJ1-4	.	TGTGCCAGCAGTGACTCGAGTAAGGACTCACCCCGAAAACTGTTTTTT	CASSDSSKDSPRKLFF
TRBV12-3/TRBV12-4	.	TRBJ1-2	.	TGTGCCAGCAGCCGAGGACAGATCTATGGCTACACCTTC	CASSRGQIYGYTF
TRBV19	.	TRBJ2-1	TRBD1	TGTGCCAGTAGTAAAGACAGGGGTGAGCAGTTCTTC	CASSKDRGEQFF
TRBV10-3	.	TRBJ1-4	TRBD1	TGTGCCATCAGTGAGTCACAGGGGAATAATGAAAAACTGTTTTTT	CAISESQGNNEKLFF
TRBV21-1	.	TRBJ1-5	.	TGTGCCAGCAGCTCCGACAGGAATCAGCCCCAGCATTTT	CASSSDRNQPQHF
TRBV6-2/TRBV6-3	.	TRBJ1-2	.	TGTGCCAGCAGTTATGTACGGGACGGGGGCTACACCTTC	CASSYVRDGGYTF
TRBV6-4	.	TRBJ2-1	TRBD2	TGTGCCAGCAGTGACACTAGCGGGGGGGCGAATGAGCAGTTCTTC	CASSDTSGGANEQFF
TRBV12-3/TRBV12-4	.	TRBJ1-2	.	TGTGCCAGCAGTCTACAGGGTAAATATGGCTACACCTTC	CASSLQGKYGYTF
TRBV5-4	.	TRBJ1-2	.	TGTGCCAGCAACTCCGGAGGGGCCTCTAACTATGGCTACACCTTC	CASNSGGASNYGYTF
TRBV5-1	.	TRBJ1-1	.	TGCGCCAGCAGCTTTACCCTGGGGAACACTGAAGCTTTCTTT	CASSFTLGNTEAFF
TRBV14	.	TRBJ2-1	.	TGTGCCAGCAGCCAAGCAGTGGGGAGCTCCTACAATGAGCAGTTCTTC	CASSQAVGSSYNEQFF
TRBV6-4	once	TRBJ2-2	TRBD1	TGTGCCAGCAGTGACATCGGGACAGTAAACACCGGGGAGCTGTTTTTT	CASSDIGTVNTGELFF
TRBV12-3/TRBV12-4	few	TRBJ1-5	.	TGTGCCAGCAGTTTAGCCAGTCAGCCCCAGCATTTT	CASSLASQPQHF
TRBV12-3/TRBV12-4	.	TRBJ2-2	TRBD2	TGTGCCAGCAGATTACGGGAGGCCGGGGAGCTGTTTTTT	CASRLREAGELFF
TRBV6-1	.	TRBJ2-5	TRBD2	TGTGCCAGCAGTGTAGCGGGAGGGAGGGAAGAGACCCAGTACTTC	CASSVAGGREETQYF
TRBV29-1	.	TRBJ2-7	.	TGCAGCGTTTTGAAAACAGGGCGGGGACCCTCCTACGAGCAGTACTTC	CSVLKTGRGPSYEQYF
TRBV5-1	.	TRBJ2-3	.	TGCGCCAGCGGGCAGGATCAAGATACGCAGTATTTT	CASGQDQDTQYF
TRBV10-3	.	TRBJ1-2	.	TGTGCCATCAGTGAGAAAGGGCAGGCCTATGGCTACACCTTC	CAISEKGQAYGYTF
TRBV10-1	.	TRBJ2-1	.	TGCGCCAGCAGTGACCGGTACGATGAGCAGTTCTTC	CASSDRYDEQFF
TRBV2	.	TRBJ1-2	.	TGTGCCAGCAGTGAGGAAGGACGGGTCTATGGCTACACCTTC	CASSEEGRVYGYTF
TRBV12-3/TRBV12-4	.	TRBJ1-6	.	TGTGCCAGCAACCTAGGGGATGCCCCCCTCCACTTT	CASNLGDAPLHF
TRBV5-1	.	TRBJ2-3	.	TGCGCCAGCAGCTTGGCCGAGACAGGTATCACAGATACGCAGTATTTT	CASSLAETGITDTQYF
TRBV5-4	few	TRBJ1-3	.	TGTGCCAGCAGCCCAAACAGGGTAGGAGGAAACACCATATATTTT	CASSPNRVGGNTIYF
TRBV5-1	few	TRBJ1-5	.	TGCGCCAGCAGCTTGGACGGTCGGAATCAGCCCCAGCATTTT	CASSLDGRNQPQHF
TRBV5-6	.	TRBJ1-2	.	TGTGCCAGCAGCTTGGAGCATGGCTACACCTTC	CASSLEHGYTF
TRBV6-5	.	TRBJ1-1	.	TGTGCCAGCATACTTACATGGAACACTGAAGCTTTCTTT	CASILTWNTEAFF
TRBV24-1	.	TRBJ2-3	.	TGTGCCACCAGTGACGGGAGTGGCGCAGATACGCAGTATTTT	CATSDGSGADTQYF
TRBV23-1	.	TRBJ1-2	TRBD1	TGCGCCAGCAGTCACTCCGGGACAGGGGGCGCGAATCCCTATGGCTACACCTTC	CASSHSGTGGANPYGYTF
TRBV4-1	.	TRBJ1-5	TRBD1	TGCGCCAGCAGCCAAGAAACAGGGGCCAGTCAGCCCCAGCATTTT	CASSQETGASQPQHF
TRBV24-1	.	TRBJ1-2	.	TGTGCCACCAGTCTACTCTCGGCAGATCAGGGCTACACCTTC	CATSLLSADQGYTF
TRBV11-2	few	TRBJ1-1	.	TGTGCCAGCAGCTTAGTTGAAAACACTGAAGCTTTCTTT	CASSLVENTEAFF
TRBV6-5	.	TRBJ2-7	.	TGTGCCAGCAGTTACTCGCCGGGGGCCTCCTACGAGCAGTACTTC	CASSYSPGASYEQYF
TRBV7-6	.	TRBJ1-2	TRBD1	TGTGCCAGCAGCTCCCAAGACAGGGGGCACTATGGCTACACCTTC	CASSSQDRGHYGYTF
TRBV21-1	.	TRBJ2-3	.	TGTGCCAGCAGCAAAGTCACCAGCGGGGGCACAGATACGCAGTATTTT	CASSKVTSGGTDTQYF
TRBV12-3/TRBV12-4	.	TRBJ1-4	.	TGTGCCAGCAGTTTTGAGGGGGAAAAACTGTTTTTT	CASSFEGEKLFF
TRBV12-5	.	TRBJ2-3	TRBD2	TGTGCTAGTGGTTTGGTCACTAGCGGTTACACAGATACGCAGTATTTT	CASGLVTSGYTDTQYF
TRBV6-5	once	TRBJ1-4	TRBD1	TGTGCCAGCAGACGACAGGGTAACAATGAAAAACTGTTTTTT	CASRRQGNNEKLFF
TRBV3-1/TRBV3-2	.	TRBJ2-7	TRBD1	TGTGCCAGCAGCCCTGGGACAGGGGGTTCCTACGAGCAGTACTTC	CASSPGTGGSYEQYF
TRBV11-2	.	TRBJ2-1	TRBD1	TGTGCCAGCAGCTTATCCCGGGACAGGGGTGTAGGTGAGCAGTTCTTC	CASSLSRDRGVGEQFF
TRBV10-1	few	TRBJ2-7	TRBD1	TGCGCCAGCAGTGAGAGGGGGCCCCCCTACGAGCAGTACTTC	CASSERGPPYEQYF